The rows below give T cell receptor beta chains drawn from one sample of a study of OX40 agonist ivuxolimab in advanced cancers. The table came from immunoSEQ multiplex PCR; TCRdb's copy has only in-frame clones and leaves some out. The table records under 85,000 clones, about 88% of them present only once. The material sequenced was CD4+ or CD8+ T cells sorted from blood, taken in a trial of the OX40 agonist ivuxolimab. Receptor source: an adult with an advanced solid tumor such as melanoma, head and neck, liver or kidney cancer. Both conserved end residues are part of each CDR3. D genes are given only for firm matches. A row's size may be missing; if present it is once, few, many or a size class.

v_call: TRBV5-1
clone_size: -
d_call: -
cdr3_length: 16
j_call: TRBJ2-7
cdr3_aa: CASSQRTVFYFHEQYF
cdr3_nt: TGCGCCAGCAGCCAAAGGACAGTTTTTTATTTCCACGAGCAGTACTTC

v_call: TRBV11-2
clone_size: -
d_call: -
cdr3_length: 19
j_call: TRBJ2-7
cdr3_aa: CASSLVLSSGRGSSYEQYF
cdr3_nt: TGTGCCAGCAGCTTAGTCCTATCTTCAGGCAGGGGTAGCTCCTACGAGCAGTACTTC

v_call: TRBV7-2
clone_size: -
d_call: -
cdr3_length: 14
j_call: TRBJ1-2
cdr3_aa: CASSPRTWRPGYTF
cdr3_nt: TGTGCCAGCAGCCCGAGAACTTGGCGGCCGGGCTACACCTTC

v_call: TRBV19
clone_size: -
d_call: -
cdr3_length: 15
j_call: TRBJ2-6
cdr3_aa: CASSTLGSGANVLTF
cdr3_nt: TGTGCCAGTAGTACCTTGGGGTCCGGGGCCAACGTCCTGACTTTC

v_call: TRBV28
clone_size: -
d_call: -
cdr3_length: 12
j_call: TRBJ1-1
cdr3_aa: CASISGRTEAFF
cdr3_nt: TGTGCCAGCATCTCGGGAAGAACTGAAGCTTTCTTT

v_call: TRBV4-2
clone_size: -
d_call: -
cdr3_length: 16
j_call: TRBJ1-1
cdr3_aa: CASSQEGTGADTEAFF
cdr3_nt: TGTGCCAGCAGCCAAGAGGGGACGGGGGCGGACACTGAAGCTTTCTTT

v_call: TRBV7-3
clone_size: once
d_call: TRBD2
cdr3_length: 14
j_call: TRBJ2-1
cdr3_aa: CASSVTSDYNEQFF
cdr3_nt: TGTGCCAGCAGTGTGACTAGCGACTACAATGAGCAGTTCTTC

v_call: TRBV5-1
clone_size: few
d_call: -
cdr3_length: 14
j_call: TRBJ2-7
cdr3_aa: CASSLGRALGEQYF
cdr3_nt: TGCGCCAGCAGCTTAGGCAGGGCGCTTGGCGAGCAGTACTTC

v_call: TRBV6-5
clone_size: -
d_call: -
cdr3_length: 15
j_call: TRBJ1-5
cdr3_aa: CASTSGPLLGQPQHF
cdr3_nt: TGTGCCAGCACCTCCGGACCCCTACTTGGGCAGCCCCAGCATTTT

v_call: TRBV18
clone_size: -
d_call: TRBD1
cdr3_length: 15
j_call: TRBJ1-5
cdr3_aa: CASSPGQSSNQPQHF
cdr3_nt: TGTGCCAGCTCACCGGGACAGTCCAGCAATCAGCCCCAGCATTTT

v_call: TRBV19
clone_size: -
d_call: -
cdr3_length: 15
j_call: TRBJ1-5
cdr3_aa: CASLEGGQGNQPQHF
cdr3_nt: TGTGCCAGCCTAGAGGGAGGGCAGGGCAATCAGCCCCAGCATTTT

v_call: TRBV7-9
clone_size: -
d_call: -
cdr3_length: 15
j_call: TRBJ1-2
cdr3_aa: CASSPGRGWDYGYTF
cdr3_nt: TGTGCCAGCAGCCCAGGGAGGGGATGGGACTATGGCTACACCTTC

v_call: TRBV18
clone_size: -
d_call: -
cdr3_length: 15
j_call: TRBJ1-3
cdr3_aa: CASSPIERSGNTIYF
cdr3_nt: TGTGCCAGCTCACCTATTGAGAGGTCTGGAAACACCATATATTTT

v_call: TRBV5-4
clone_size: once
d_call: -
cdr3_length: 14
j_call: TRBJ2-1
cdr3_aa: CASSLGGVYNEQFF
cdr3_nt: TGTGCCAGCAGCTTGGGTGGGGTGTACAATGAGCAGTTCTTC

v_call: TRBV29-1
clone_size: -
d_call: TRBD1
cdr3_length: 14
j_call: TRBJ2-3
cdr3_aa: CSVRQGFDTDTQYF
cdr3_nt: TGCAGCGTTAGACAGGGGTTCGACACAGATACGCAGTATTTT

v_call: TRBV15
clone_size: -
d_call: TRBD1
cdr3_length: 13
j_call: TRBJ1-5
cdr3_aa: CATSAQGSQPQHF
cdr3_nt: TGTGCCACCAGCGCACAGGGGAGTCAGCCCCAGCATTTT

v_call: TRBV19
clone_size: -
d_call: -
cdr3_length: 18
j_call: TRBJ1-1
cdr3_aa: CASSRGGAVRRPNTEAFF
cdr3_nt: TGTGCCAGTAGTCGCGGTGGGGCAGTCAGGAGGCCGAACACTGAAGCTTTCTTT

v_call: TRBV2
clone_size: -
d_call: -
cdr3_length: 16
j_call: TRBJ1-1
cdr3_aa: CASSENRIGDGTEAFF
cdr3_nt: TGTGCCAGCAGTGAAAATAGGATTGGGGATGGGACTGAAGCTTTCTTT

v_call: TRBV5-6
clone_size: few
d_call: -
cdr3_length: 13
j_call: TRBJ1-6
cdr3_aa: CASSLRQVDPLHF
cdr3_nt: TGTGCCAGCAGCTTACGGCAGGTGGATCCCCTCCACTTT

v_call: TRBV11-2
clone_size: once
d_call: -
cdr3_length: 16
j_call: TRBJ2-3
cdr3_aa: CASSLVGGQLLDTQYF
cdr3_nt: TGTGCCAGCAGCTTAGTTGGGGGGCAGTTGTTAGATACGCAGTATTTT

v_call: TRBV7-2
clone_size: -
d_call: -
cdr3_length: 13
j_call: TRBJ2-7
cdr3_aa: CASSLAASYEQYF
cdr3_nt: TGTGCCAGCAGCTTAGCAGCCTCCTACGAGCAGTACTTC

v_call: TRBV5-1
clone_size: -
d_call: -
cdr3_length: 15
j_call: TRBJ2-4
cdr3_aa: CASSIRQGLENIQYF
cdr3_nt: TGCGCCAGCTCCATCAGGCAGGGCCTTGAAAACATTCAGTACTTC

v_call: TRBV5-1
clone_size: -
d_call: -
cdr3_length: 15
j_call: TRBJ1-1
cdr3_aa: CASRGDITSATEAFF
cdr3_nt: TGCGCCAGCAGAGGGGACATTACGTCTGCCACTGAAGCTTTCTTT

v_call: TRBV5-4
clone_size: -
d_call: -
cdr3_length: 14
j_call: TRBJ1-2
cdr3_aa: CASTPGGWTNGYTF
cdr3_nt: TGTGCCAGCACCCCCGGGGGGTGGACTAATGGCTACACCTTC

v_call: TRBV7-2
clone_size: few
d_call: -
cdr3_length: 14
j_call: TRBJ1-6
cdr3_aa: CASSFRDRHSPLHF
cdr3_nt: TGTGCCAGCAGCTTCCGGGACCGCCATTCACCCCTCCACTTT

v_call: TRBV18
clone_size: -
d_call: -
cdr3_length: 12
j_call: TRBJ1-4
cdr3_aa: CASSPKDGKLFF
cdr3_nt: TGTGCCAGCTCCCCAAAAGACGGAAAACTGTTTTTT

v_call: TRBV7-4
clone_size: -
d_call: -
cdr3_length: 16
j_call: TRBJ2-5
cdr3_aa: CASSLGWALGQETQYF
cdr3_nt: TGTGCCAGCAGCTTAGGTTGGGCGTTAGGGCAAGAGACCCAGTACTTC

v_call: TRBV11-2
clone_size: once
d_call: TRBD1
cdr3_length: 16
j_call: TRBJ2-2
cdr3_aa: CASSAGQGKNTGELFF
cdr3_nt: TGTGCCAGCAGCGCAGGACAGGGGAAGAACACCGGGGAGCTGTTTTTT

v_call: TRBV10-3
clone_size: few
d_call: -
cdr3_length: 14
j_call: TRBJ1-5
cdr3_aa: CAISGRGGGQPQHF
cdr3_nt: TGTGCCATCAGTGGAAGAGGAGGCGGGCAGCCCCAGCATTTT

v_call: TRBV6-5
clone_size: -
d_call: TRBD1
cdr3_length: 13
j_call: TRBJ1-2
cdr3_aa: CASSQDRGYGYTF
cdr3_nt: TGTGCCAGCAGCCAAGACAGGGGCTATGGCTACACCTTC

v_call: TRBV4-2
clone_size: few
d_call: -
cdr3_length: 12
j_call: TRBJ1-2
cdr3_aa: CASSQDRVGYTF
cdr3_nt: TGTGCCAGCAGCCAAGATCGGGTTGGCTACACCTTC

v_call: TRBV28
clone_size: -
d_call: -
cdr3_length: 13
j_call: TRBJ1-6
cdr3_aa: CASSLGRNSPLHF
cdr3_nt: TGTGCCAGCAGTTTAGGCCGTAATTCACCCCTCCACTTT

v_call: TRBV10-3
clone_size: -
d_call: -
cdr3_length: 13
j_call: TRBJ2-7
cdr3_aa: CAITGLRSYEQYF
cdr3_nt: TGTGCCATCACCGGTTTAAGGTCCTACGAGCAGTACTTC

v_call: TRBV2
clone_size: -
d_call: -
cdr3_length: 15
j_call: TRBJ1-3
cdr3_aa: CASSEALQGAGTADF
cdr3_nt: TGTGCCAGCAGTGAAGCGCTTCAAGGCGCGGGGACGGCGGATTTT

v_call: TRBV5-1
clone_size: -
d_call: -
cdr3_length: 15
j_call: TRBJ1-2
cdr3_aa: CASSPFVGPPGGYTF
cdr3_nt: TGCGCCAGCAGCCCGTTTGTGGGCCCCCCGGGAGGCTACACCTTC

v_call: TRBV7-2
clone_size: -
d_call: -
cdr3_length: 13
j_call: TRBJ2-5
cdr3_aa: CASSLELEGAQYF
cdr3_nt: TGTGCCAGCAGCTTAGAGCTAGAGGGGGCCCAGTACTTC

v_call: TRBV2
clone_size: few
d_call: -
cdr3_length: 13
j_call: TRBJ1-2
cdr3_aa: CASSGAGPYGYTF
cdr3_nt: TGTGCCAGCAGTGGTGCAGGACCCTATGGCTACACCTTC

v_call: TRBV2
clone_size: -
d_call: TRBD1
cdr3_length: 15
j_call: TRBJ2-1
cdr3_aa: CASMDRGYSYNEQFF
cdr3_nt: TGTGCCAGCATGGACAGGGGGTACTCCTACAATGAGCAGTTCTTC

v_call: TRBV5-1
clone_size: -
d_call: -
cdr3_length: 15
j_call: TRBJ2-7
cdr3_aa: CASSLFMAGTYEQYF
cdr3_nt: TGCGCCAGCAGCCTTTTTATGGCAGGGACCTACGAGCAGTACTTC

v_call: TRBV21-1
clone_size: few
d_call: -
cdr3_length: 11
j_call: TRBJ1-1
cdr3_aa: CARGRGTQAFF
cdr3_nt: TGTGCCAGGGGCAGGGGGACCCAAGCTTTCTTT

v_call: TRBV9
clone_size: once
d_call: -
cdr3_length: 15
j_call: TRBJ2-2
cdr3_aa: CASSVVDSYTGELFF
cdr3_nt: TGTGCCAGCAGCGTAGTGGACTCCTACACCGGGGAGCTGTTTTTT

v_call: TRBV5-1
clone_size: few
d_call: -
cdr3_length: 18
j_call: TRBJ2-2
cdr3_aa: CASSLAVVGGRHTGELFF
cdr3_nt: TGCGCCAGCAGCTTGGCAGTAGTGGGGGGACGGCACACCGGGGAGCTGTTTTTT

v_call: TRBV6-1
clone_size: few
d_call: -
cdr3_length: 14
j_call: TRBJ1-1
cdr3_aa: CASTILRAGTEAFF
cdr3_nt: TGTGCCAGCACTATCCTCCGCGCGGGCACTGAAGCTTTCTTT

v_call: TRBV5-1
clone_size: -
d_call: TRBD2
cdr3_length: 15
j_call: TRBJ2-1
cdr3_aa: CASSLTAGEYNEQFF
cdr3_nt: TGCGCCAGCAGCTTGACTGCGGGGGAGTACAATGAGCAGTTCTTC

v_call: TRBV7-3
clone_size: -
d_call: -
cdr3_length: 14
j_call: TRBJ1-2
cdr3_aa: CASSPLGGPEGYTF
cdr3_nt: TGTGCCAGCAGCCCCTTGGGGGGCCCTGAGGGCTACACCTTC

v_call: TRBV5-4
clone_size: -
d_call: -
cdr3_length: 12
j_call: TRBJ2-7
cdr3_aa: CASSFGAGEQYF
cdr3_nt: TGTGCCAGCAGCTTCGGCGCTGGCGAGCAGTACTTC